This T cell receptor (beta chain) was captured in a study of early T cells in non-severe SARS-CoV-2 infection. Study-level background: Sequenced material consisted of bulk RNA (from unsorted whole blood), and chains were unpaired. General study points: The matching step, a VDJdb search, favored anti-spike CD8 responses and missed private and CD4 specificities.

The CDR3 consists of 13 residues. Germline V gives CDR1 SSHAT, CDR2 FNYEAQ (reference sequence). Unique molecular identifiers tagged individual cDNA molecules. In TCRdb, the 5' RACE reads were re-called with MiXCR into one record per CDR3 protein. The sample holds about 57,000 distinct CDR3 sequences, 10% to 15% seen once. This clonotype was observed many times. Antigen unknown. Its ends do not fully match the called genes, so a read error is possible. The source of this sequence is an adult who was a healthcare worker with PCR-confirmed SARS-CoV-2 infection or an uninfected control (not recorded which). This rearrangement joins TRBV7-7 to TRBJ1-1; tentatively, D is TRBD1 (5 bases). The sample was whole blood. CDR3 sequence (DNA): TGTGCTAGCAGCCCCGCACGGGGGGAAGAAGCTTTCTTT. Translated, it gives CASSPARGEEAFF. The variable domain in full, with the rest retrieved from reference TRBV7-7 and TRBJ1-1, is GAGVSQSPRYKVTKRGQDVTLRCDPISSHATLYWYQQALGQGPEFLTYFNYEAQPDKSGLPSDRFSAERPEGSISTLTIQRTEQRDSAMYRCASSPARGEEAFFGQGTRLTVV.